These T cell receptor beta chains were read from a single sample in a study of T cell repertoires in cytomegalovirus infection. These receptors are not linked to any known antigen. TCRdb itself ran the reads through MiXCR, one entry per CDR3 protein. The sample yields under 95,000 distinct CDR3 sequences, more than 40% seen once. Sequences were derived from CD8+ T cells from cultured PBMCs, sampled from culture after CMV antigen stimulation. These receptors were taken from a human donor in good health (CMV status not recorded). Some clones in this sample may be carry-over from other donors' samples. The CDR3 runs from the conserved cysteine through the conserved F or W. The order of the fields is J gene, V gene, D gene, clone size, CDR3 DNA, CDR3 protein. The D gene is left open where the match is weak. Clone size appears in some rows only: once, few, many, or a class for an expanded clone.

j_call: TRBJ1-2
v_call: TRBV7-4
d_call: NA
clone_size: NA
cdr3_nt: TGTGCCAGCAGCTTAGCCCCGACAGCCTTTGGCTACACCTTC
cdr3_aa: CASSLAPTAFGYTF

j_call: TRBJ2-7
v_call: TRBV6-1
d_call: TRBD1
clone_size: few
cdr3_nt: TGTGCCAGCAGTTCAACTCGGTTGGACAGGGCCAACGAGCAGTACTTC
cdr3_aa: CASSSTRLDRANEQYF

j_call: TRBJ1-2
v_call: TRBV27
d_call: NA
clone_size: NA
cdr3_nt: TGTGCCAGCAGTTCCCGCGGGGGGGGGCGGAACTATGGCTACACCTTC
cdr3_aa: CASSSRGGGRNYGYTF

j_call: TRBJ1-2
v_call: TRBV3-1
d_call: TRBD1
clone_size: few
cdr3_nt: TGTGCCAGCAGCCACGACAGGGTTAGGGAGGGCTACACCTTC
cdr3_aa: CASSHDRVREGYTF

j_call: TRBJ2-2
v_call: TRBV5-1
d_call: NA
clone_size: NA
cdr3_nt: TGCGCCAGCAGCTTGGAGACCCCGGTGAACACCGGGGAGCTGTTTTTT
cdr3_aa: CASSLETPVNTGELFF

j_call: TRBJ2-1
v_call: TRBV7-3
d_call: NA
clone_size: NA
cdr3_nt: TGTGCCAGCAGCTTATCGTGGACGCGAGAATTCGATGAGCAGTTCTTC
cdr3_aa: CASSLSWTREFDEQFF

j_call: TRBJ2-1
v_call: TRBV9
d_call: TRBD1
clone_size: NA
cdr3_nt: TGTGCCAGCAGCGTAGGAGCAGGGGGCAATGAGCAGTTCTTC
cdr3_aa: CASSVGAGGNEQFF

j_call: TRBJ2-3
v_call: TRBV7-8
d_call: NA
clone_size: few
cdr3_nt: TGTGCCAGCAGCCCCCATAGGACAGATACGCAGTATTTT
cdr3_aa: CASSPHRTDTQYF

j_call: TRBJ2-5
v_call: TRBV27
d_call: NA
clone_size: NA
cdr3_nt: TGTGCCAGCCGCGACCAAAGGGCCCAGTACTTC
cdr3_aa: CASRDQRAQYF

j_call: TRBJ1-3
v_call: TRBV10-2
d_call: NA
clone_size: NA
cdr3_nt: TGCGCCAGCATCAGGAGGTTTACTGGAAACACCATATATTTT
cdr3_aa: CASIRRFTGNTIYF

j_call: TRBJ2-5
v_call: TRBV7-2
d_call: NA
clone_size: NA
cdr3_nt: TGTGCCAGCAGCTTAGGCGGCAGGGCTCAAGAGACCCAGTACTTC
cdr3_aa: CASSLGGRAQETQYF

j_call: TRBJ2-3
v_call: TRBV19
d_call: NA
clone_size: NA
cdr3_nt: TGTGCCAGTAGTACGTCCGGGACAGATACGCAGTATTTT
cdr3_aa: CASSTSGTDTQYF

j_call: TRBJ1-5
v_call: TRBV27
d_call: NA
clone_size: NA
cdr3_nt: TGTGCCAGCAGTTCCCGTCAAGGTTATAGCAATCAGCCCCAGCATTTT
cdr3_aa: CASSSRQGYSNQPQHF

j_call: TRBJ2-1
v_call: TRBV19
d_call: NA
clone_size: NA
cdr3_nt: TGTGCCAGTGGGGAGTCCAGCGAGGGCCAGAAATACAATGAGCAGTTCTTC
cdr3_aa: CASGESSEGQKYNEQFF

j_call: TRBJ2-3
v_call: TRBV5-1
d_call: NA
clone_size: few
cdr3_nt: TGCGCCAGCAGCTTGTTCGGAGCGGGTGGCGATACGCAGTATTTT
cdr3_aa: CASSLFGAGGDTQYF

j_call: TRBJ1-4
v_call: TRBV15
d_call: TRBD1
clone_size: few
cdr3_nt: TGTGCCACCAGCGGATCCCCAGGGGGACATCCAGTTCAAAAACTGTTTTTT
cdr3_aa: CATSGSPGGHPVQKLFF

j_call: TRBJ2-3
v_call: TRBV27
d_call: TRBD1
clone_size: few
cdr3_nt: TGTGCCAGCAGTTTATCGTCCCGGACAGGGAGGGATACGCAGTATTTT
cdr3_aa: CASSLSSRTGRDTQYF